Only one count was recorded for the clone carrying this T cell receptor (beta chain). It may be a read error: a sequence one base away is much more abundant. The CDR3 runs 12 residues. In germline, CDR1 is SNHLY, CDR2 FYNNEI. The sample belongs to a study of T cells in Graves' hyperthyroidism and ophthalmopathy. Researchers amplified the TCR beta CDR3 regions from RNA transcripts. The HTBI primer set was used in a first-round RT-PCR of the TCR CDR3. One entry per CDR3 protein results from TCRdb running MiXCR on the multiplex PCR reads. The table shows some 600,000 distinct CDR3 sequences, with about 43% occurring only once.

J is TRBJ2-7 and V is TRBV2; no clear D. The receptor was isolated from a woman aged 18 to 35 with Graves' hyperthyroidism. The sample taken for sequencing was peripheral blood or thyroid tissue (not recorded which). The CDR3 bases are TGTGCCCGCAGTGAAGCGCTTGGGCAGCAGTACTTC. Translated: CARSEALGQQYF.